Presented here are 20 T cell receptor beta chains from one specimen sequenced in a study of human T cells and chemical hapten exposure. Via MiXCR, TCRdb re-called the RACE reads, giving one row per CDR3 protein. The sample lists 60,000 to 90,000 distinct CDR3 sequences; 8.5% to 9.5% were seen once. As to time point: healthy volunteer bleed at 6 weeks. Whole blood, unfractionated, served as the material for total RNA extraction. The sequencing sample was made of whole blood. Receptors were obtained from a female donor in good health. Some clones in this sample may be carry-over from other donors' samples.

This clonotype appeared a few times. This chain connects TRBV5-4 to TRBJ1-1; maybe TRBD1 (5 bases). The CDR3 runs to 14 residues. Between the trimmed V and J ends, which lost 4 bases and 5 bases, there was a span of 15 bases. Germline lookup yields CDR1 SGHNT and CDR2 YYREEE (reference sequence). CDR3 region: CASSVQGGGTEAFF. Written as DNA, the CDR3 is TGTGCCAGCAGCGTCCAGGGCGGGGGGACTGAAGCTTTCTTT. The full variable domain, rest sourced from reference TRBV5-4 and TRBJ1-1, is ETGVTQSPTHLIKTRGQQVTLRCSSQSGHNTVSWYQQALGQGPQFIFQYYREEENGRGNFPPRFSGLQFPNYSSELNVNALELDDSALYLCASSVQGGGTEAFFGQGTRLTVV.

This clonotype was seen many times. This chain joins TRBV12-3 or TRBV12-4 and TRBJ2-3; 7 bases are shared with TRBD2. Germline trimming cut 1 base from V and 5 bases from J; bases unmatched to any gene: 3. The CDR3 extends over 14 amino acids. CDR3 nucleotide sequence: TGTGCCAGCAGTTTAGGACTAGCTAAAGATACGCAGTATTTT. Its translation is CASSLGLAKDTQYF.

This clonotype was seen more than once but under ten times. This sequence joins TRBV5-1 and TRBJ2-1; D is unclear. The V end lost 0 bases, the J end lost 5 bases, and 12 bases lay between the germline ends. CDR1 SGHRS and CDR2 YFSETQ come from the germline V gene. The CDR3 is 15 residues long. CDR3 coding DNA: TGCGCCAGCAGCTTGGTTCGGCTAGGGCACAATGAGCAGTTCTTC. Residues: CASSLVRLGHNEQFF.

The chain carries TRBV12-3 or TRBV12-4 and TRBJ2-6; tentatively, D is TRBD1 or TRBD2 (5 bases each). The germline V and J ends were trimmed by 8 bases and 0 bases, with 14 bases remaining between them. The CDR3 has 16 amino acids. The CDR3 here is CASCRDGTSGANVLTF. CDR3 sequence (DNA): TGTGCCAGCTGCCGGGACGGAACCTCTGGGGCCAACGTCCTGACTTTC.

In this sample, this clonotype turned up a few times. This rearrangement joins TRBV18 to TRBJ1-6; D remains unclear. Trimming removed 3 bases from V and 5 bases from J, with 11 bases in between. Looked up from germline, CDR1 is KGHSH and CDR2 is LQKENI. The CDR3 sequence is 15 residues long. The CDR3: CASSPGRVDNSPLHF. Here the CDR3 DNA reads TGTGCCAGCTCACCCGGGCGTGTAGATAATTCACCCCTCCACTTT. The whole variable domain, filled in from reference TRBV18 and TRBJ1-6, reads NAGVMQNPRHLVRRRGQEARLRCSPMKGHSHVYWYRQLPEEGLKFMVYLQKENIIDESGMPKERFSAEFPKEGPSILRIQQVVRGDSAAYFCASSPGRVDNSPLHFGNGTRLTVT.

The CDR3 DNA reads as TGTGCCAGCAGCTTAGGTGCAGGGAACACTGAAGCTTTCTTT. Its translation: CASSLGAGNTEAFF. The chain combines TRBV7-9 with TRBJ1-1, with D unclear. In germline, CDR1 is SEHNR, CDR2 FQNEAQ (reference sequence). V was cut by 1 base and J by 1 base, with 7 bases left in between. This CDR3 has 14 residues. Based on the CDR3 plus reference TRBV7-9 and TRBJ1-1, the full variable domain is DTGVSQNPRHKITKRGQNVTFRCDPISEHNRLYWYRQTLGQGPEFLTYFQNEAQLEKSRLLSDRFSAERPKGSFSTLEIQRTEQGDSAMYLCASSLGAGNTEAFFGQGTRLTVV.

This clonotype appeared many times. This chain joins TRBV13 and TRBJ2-4; the match to TRBD1 covers 7 bases. Germline lookup yields CDR1 PRHDT and CDR2 FYEKMQ (reference sequence). This CDR3 is built from 13 residues. V shed 8 bases and J 3 bases; nucleotides not matched to a gene: 4. This CDR3 is CASRDSLKNIQYF. The CDR3 DNA reads TGTGCCAGCCGGGACAGCCTCAAAAACATTCAGTACTTC.

This clonotype was seen at least ten times. The J gene is TRBJ2-7, the V gene TRBV27; 7 bases fit TRBD1. In germline, CDR1 is MNHEY, CDR2 SMNVEV (reference sequence). This CDR3 region has 13 residues. The V segment lost 4 bases and the J segment 4 bases; nucleotides outside the gene matches: 4. The CDR3 protein is CASSYSTGYEQYF. CDR3 nucleotides: TGTGCCAGCAGTTATTCGACAGGGTACGAGCAGTACTTC.

To note about this clonotype: Compared with germline, one end of the junction differs, possibly owing to a read error. V is TRBV2 and J is TRBJ2-7; D not certain. Germline CDR1 SNHLY, CDR2 FYNNEI. The CDR3 totals 13 residues. Written as DNA, the CDR3 is TGTGCCAGCGCCAGCAGGAACCCCTACGAGCAGTGCTTC. Protein sequence: CASASRNPYEQCF.

The J gene is TRBJ2-3, the V gene TRBV19, with D perhaps being TRBD1 or TRBD2 (5 bases each). From germline, CDR1 is LNHDA and CDR2 SQIVND (reference sequence). The CDR3 runs to 15 residues. The V end was cut by 6 bases, the J end by 3 bases, with 16 bases between. Written as DNA, the CDR3 is TGTGCCAGTAGCTCCGGGACGGCATTTACAGATACGCAGTATTTT. Translating it yields CASSSGTAFTDTQYF.

This clonotype was counted a few times. DNA of the CDR3: TGTGCCAGCAGCTCCCGTAGCGGGGGGCCTTACACAGATACGCAGTATTTT. Its translation is CASSSRSGGPYTDTQYF. V and J are TRBV4-2 and TRBJ2-3, with 10 bases identical to TRBD2. In germline, CDR1 is LGHNA, CDR2 YNFKEQ. Trimming took 5 bases from V and 2 from J; bases not matched to a gene: 10. This CDR3 has 17 amino acids.

This clonotype appeared many times. The chain combines TRBV6-2 or TRBV6-3 with TRBJ1-1, with D uncertain. V dropped 2 bases and J dropped 1 base, with 5 bases sitting between them. The CDR3 is 13 residues long. CDR1 is MNHEY, CDR2 SVGEGT, per germline. CDR3 in amino acids: CASSYRSNTEAFF. The CDR3 nucleotides are TGTGCCAGCAGTTACCGGTCGAACACTGAAGCTTTCTTT.

This clonotype has more than one count but fewer than ten. The chain has TRBV7-9 and TRBJ1-4, with D perhaps TRBD1 (6 bases). Germline lookup yields CDR1 SEHNR and CDR2 FQNEAQ (reference sequence). Trimming cost V 5 bases and J 4 bases, with 11 bases left between them. The CDR3 covers 14 residues. CDR3 in DNA: TGTGCCAGCAGCCTAGGACAGCTTAATGAAAAACTGTTTTTT. It translates to CASSLGQLNEKLFF.

V is TRBV5-6 and J is TRBJ2-1; D gene unclear. Germline values: CDR1 SGHDT, CDR2 YYEEEE. V shed 3 bases and J shed 0 bases, with 7 bases lying between them. The CDR3 sequence is 14 residues long. CDR3 coding DNA: TGTGCCAGCAGCTCGTATAGCTCCTACAATGAGCAGTTCTTC. Protein sequence: CASSSYSSYNEQFF. Full variable domain (rest looked up from reference TRBV5-6 and TRBJ2-1): DAGVTQSPTHLIKTRGQQVTLRCSPKSGHDTVSWYQQALGQGPQFIFQYYEEEERQRGNFPDRFSGHQFPNYSSELNVNALLLGDSALYLCASSSYSSYNEQFFGPGTRLTVL.

There are a few counts of this clonotype. The V and J genes are TRBV6-6 and TRBJ2-1, with D tentatively TRBD2 (6 bases). The V end lost 6 bases, the J end lost 5 bases, and 17 bases lay between the germline ends. This CDR3 is built from 15 residues. Per germline, CDR1 MNHNY and CDR2 SVGAGI (reference sequence). This CDR3 reads CASRPPGDRDNEQFF. The DNA of the CDR3 is TGTGCCAGCAGGCCACCGGGAGATAGGGACAATGAGCAGTTCTTC.

The chain employs TRBV12-3 or TRBV12-4 and TRBJ1-2; D ambiguous. Trimming took 6 bases from V and 4 from J, leaving 15 bases between them. This CDR3 spans 14 amino acids. CDR3 amino acids: CASSPGPWGYGYTF. CDR3 nucleotides: TGTGCCAGCAGCCCTGGCCCCTGGGGCTATGGCTACACCTTC.

This clonotype was detected a few times. The chain has TRBV12-3 or TRBV12-4 and TRBJ2-1; 8 nucleotides match TRBD2. Losses at the gene ends were 3 bases for V and 5 bases for J; bases not matched to a gene: 24. The CDR3 is 21 residues long. CDR3 amino acids: CASSFLLRGGLAGDLNNEQFF. The CDR3 nucleotides are TGTGCCAGCAGTTTCCTTCTCCGGGGGGGCCTTGCGGGAGACCTCAACAATGAGCAGTTCTTC.

This clonotype was observed a handful of times. The chain joins TRBV6-5 to TRBJ1-4; 9 nucleotides agree with TRBD1. CDR1 is MNHEY, CDR2 SVGAGI, per germline. The length of the CDR3 is 15 residues. The ends lost 5 bases at V and 8 bases at J; junction bases unmatched: 9. CDR3 nucleotides: TGTGCCAGCAGTACTCAACAGGGGGCGCGGGAAAAACTGTTTTTT. Protein product: CASSTQQGAREKLFF.

This clonotype has a handful of counts. The chain has TRBV14 and TRBJ2-7; TRBD1 matches 7 bases. Germline loops: CDR1 SGHDN, CDR2 FVKESK. With 5 bases clipped from V and 2 bases from J, the junction kept 9 bases outside the gene matches. The CDR3 extends over 15 amino acids. This CDR3 is CASSGDRQDPYEQYF. CDR3 coding DNA: TGTGCCAGCAGCGGGGACAGACAGGACCCCTACGAGCAGTACTTC.

This clonotype was observed a handful of times. The chain joins TRBV7-2 to TRBJ2-3; D possibly uses TRBD1 or TRBD2 (6 bases each). Trimming took off 1 base at V and 5 bases at J, with 10 bases between the two ends. This CDR3 spans 14 amino acids. Germline values: CDR1 SGHTA, CDR2 FQGNSA. This CDR3 reads CASSLVGGGDTQYF. In DNA form, the CDR3 reads TGTGCCAGCAGCTTAGTGGGGGGCGGAGATACGCAGTATTTT.